This TCR beta chain appears in the sequencing data of a study of shared clonotypes between healthy human individuals. Naive-designated CD8 cells lacked CD45RO, were positively enriched for CCR7, and omitted terminally differentiated effector memory CD45RA+ cells. The repertoire was sequenced with immunoSEQ multiplex PCR; TCRdb's copy has only in-frame clones and lacks some. Found here are about 580,000 clones, roughly 98% of them singletons; the top ten hold 0.25% to 0.35%. This CDR3 spans 11 amino acids. From germline, CDR1 is MDHEN and CDR2 SYDVKM. Between the trimmed V and J ends, which lost 8 bases and 0 bases, there was a span of 4 bases.

The chain carries TRBV28 and TRBJ1-1; no clear D. The specimen was naive CD8+ T cells sorted from blood. This TCR came from a man aged 25 to 40 in good health. The CDR3 spells CASFMNTEAFF. Written as DNA, the CDR3 is TGTGCCAGCTTTATGAACACTGAAGCTTTCTTT.